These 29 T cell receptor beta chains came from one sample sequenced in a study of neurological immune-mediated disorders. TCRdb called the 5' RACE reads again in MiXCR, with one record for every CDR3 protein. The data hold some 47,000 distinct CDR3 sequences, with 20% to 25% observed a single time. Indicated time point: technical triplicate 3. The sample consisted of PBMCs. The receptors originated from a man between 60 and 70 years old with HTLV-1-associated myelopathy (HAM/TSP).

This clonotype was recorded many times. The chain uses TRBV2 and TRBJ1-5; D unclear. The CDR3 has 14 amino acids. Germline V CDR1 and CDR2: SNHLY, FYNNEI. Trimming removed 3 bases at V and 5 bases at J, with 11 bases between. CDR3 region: CASSERGRDQPQHF. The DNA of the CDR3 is TGTGCCAGCAGTGAGCGGGGAAGGGATCAGCCCCAGCATTTT.

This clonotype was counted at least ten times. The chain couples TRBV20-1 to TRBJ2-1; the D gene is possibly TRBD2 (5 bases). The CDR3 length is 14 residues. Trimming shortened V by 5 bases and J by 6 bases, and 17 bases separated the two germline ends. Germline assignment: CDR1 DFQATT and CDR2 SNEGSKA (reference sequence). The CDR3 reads CSAATRGSANEQFF. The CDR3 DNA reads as TGCAGTGCTGCCACCCGGGGTAGCGCCAATGAGCAGTTCTTC.

CDR3 bases: TGCGCCAGCAGCTTGGAGGGGAGGGCCACCAATGAGCAGTTCTTC. This sequence encodes CASSLEGRATNEQFF. J is TRBJ2-1 and V is TRBV5-1; TRBD2 agrees at 7 bases. Germline CDR1 is SGHRS and CDR2 is YFSETQ. V lost 0 bases and J lost 6; bases outside the gene matches: 6. The CDR3 length is 15 residues. The whole variable domain, filled in from reference TRBV5-1 and TRBJ2-1, reads KAGVTQTPRYLIKTRGQQVTLSCSPISGHRSVSWYQQTPGQGLQFLFEYFSETQRNKGNFPGRFSGRQFSNSRSEMNVSTLELGDSALYLCASSLEGRATNEQFFGPGTRLTVL.

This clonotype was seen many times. CDR3 DNA sequence: TGCAGCGTGGCGGGACTAGCGGGGCCCAATGAGCAGTTCTTC. It codes for CSVAGLAGPNEQFF. The rearrangement joins TRBV29-1 to TRBJ2-1; 13 nucleotides line up with TRBD2. The CDR3 covers 14 residues. CDR1 and CDR2 (germline): SQVTM, ANQGSEA. J lost 6 bases, V lost 6 bases, and 5 bases had no gene match.

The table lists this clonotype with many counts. The CDR3 here is CASRWGGTTDTQYF. DNA for the CDR3: TGCGCCAGCAGATGGGGGGGGACCACAGATACGCAGTATTTT. The V and J genes are TRBV5-1 and TRBJ2-3; 7 bases match TRBD2. Germline lookup yields CDR1 SGHRS and CDR2 YFSETQ. This CDR3 contains 14 residues. The J segment lost 2 bases and the V segment lost 5 bases, leaving 5 bases of the junction unmatched. The variable domain in full, with the rest retrieved from reference TRBV5-1 and TRBJ2-3, is KAGVTQTPRYLIKTRGQQVTLSCSPISGHRSVSWYQQTPGQGLQFLFEYFSETQRNKGNFPGRFSGRQFSNSRSEMNVSTLELGDSALYLCASRWGGTTDTQYFGPGTRLTVL.

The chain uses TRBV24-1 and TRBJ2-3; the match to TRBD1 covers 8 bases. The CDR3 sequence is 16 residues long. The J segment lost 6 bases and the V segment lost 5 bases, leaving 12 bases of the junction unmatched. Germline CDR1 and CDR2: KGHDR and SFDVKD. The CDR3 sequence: CATSGKPGGGMDTQYF. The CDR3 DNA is TGTGCCACCAGTGGAAAACCAGGGGGCGGAATGGATACGCAGTATTTT.

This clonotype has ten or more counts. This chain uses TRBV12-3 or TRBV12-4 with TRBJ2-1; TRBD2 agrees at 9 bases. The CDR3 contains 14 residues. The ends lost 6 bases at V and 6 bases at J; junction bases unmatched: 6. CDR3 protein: CASSFSGRSNEQFF. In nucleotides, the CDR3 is TGTGCCAGCAGCTTTAGCGGGAGATCCAATGAGCAGTTCTTC.

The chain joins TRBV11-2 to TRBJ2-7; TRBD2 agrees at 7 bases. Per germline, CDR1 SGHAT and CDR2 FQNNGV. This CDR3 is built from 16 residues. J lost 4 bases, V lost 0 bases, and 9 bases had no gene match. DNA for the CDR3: TGTGCCAGCAGCTTAGAACGAGCGGGATTTGCTTACGAGCAGTACTTC. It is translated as CASSLERAGFAYEQYF.

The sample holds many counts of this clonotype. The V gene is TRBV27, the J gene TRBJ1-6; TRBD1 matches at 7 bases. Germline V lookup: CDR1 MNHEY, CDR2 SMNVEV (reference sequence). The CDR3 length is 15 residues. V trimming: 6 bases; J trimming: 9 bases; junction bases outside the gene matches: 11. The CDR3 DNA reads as TGTGCCAGCAGGCAAGGGGGCTTTGGACGTTCACCCCTCCACTTT. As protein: CASRQGGFGRSPLHF.

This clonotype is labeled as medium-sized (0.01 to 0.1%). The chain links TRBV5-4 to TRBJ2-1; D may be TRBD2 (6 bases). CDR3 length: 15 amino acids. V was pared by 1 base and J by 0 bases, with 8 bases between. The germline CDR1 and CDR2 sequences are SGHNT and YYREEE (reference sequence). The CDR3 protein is CASSLTSSSYNEQFF. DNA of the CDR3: TGTGCCAGCAGCTTGACTAGCAGCTCCTACAATGAGCAGTTCTTC.

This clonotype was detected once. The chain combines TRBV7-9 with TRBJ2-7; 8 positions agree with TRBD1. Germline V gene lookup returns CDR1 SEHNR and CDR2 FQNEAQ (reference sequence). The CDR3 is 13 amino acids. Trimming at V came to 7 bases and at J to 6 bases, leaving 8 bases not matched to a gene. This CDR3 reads CASIEDREAEQYF. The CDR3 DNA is TGTGCCAGCATCGAGGACAGGGAGGCCGAGCAGTACTTC.

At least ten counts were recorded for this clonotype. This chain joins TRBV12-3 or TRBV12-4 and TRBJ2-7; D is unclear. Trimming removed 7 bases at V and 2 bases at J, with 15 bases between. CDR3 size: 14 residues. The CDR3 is CASTQDPGTYEQYF. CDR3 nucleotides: TGTGCCAGCACCCAGGACCCTGGGACCTACGAGCAGTACTTC.

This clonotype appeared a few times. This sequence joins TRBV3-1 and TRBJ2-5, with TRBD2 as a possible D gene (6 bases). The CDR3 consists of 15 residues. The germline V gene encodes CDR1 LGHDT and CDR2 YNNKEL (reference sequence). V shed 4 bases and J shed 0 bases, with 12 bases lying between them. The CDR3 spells CASSPGERDQETQYF. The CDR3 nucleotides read TGTGCCAGCAGCCCTGGAGAGCGGGACCAAGAGACCCAGTACTTC.

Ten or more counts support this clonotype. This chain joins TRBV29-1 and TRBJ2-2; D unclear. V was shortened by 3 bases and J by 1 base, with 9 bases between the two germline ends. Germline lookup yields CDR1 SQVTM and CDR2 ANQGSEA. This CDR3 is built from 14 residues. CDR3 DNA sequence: TGCAGCGTTGACCGTTGCAGGAACACCGGGGAGCTGTTTTTT. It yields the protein CSVDRCRNTGELFF.

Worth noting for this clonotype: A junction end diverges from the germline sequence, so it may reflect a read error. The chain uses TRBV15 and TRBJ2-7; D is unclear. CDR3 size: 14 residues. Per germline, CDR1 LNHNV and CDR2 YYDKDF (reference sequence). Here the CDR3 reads CATSRDVASYDQYF. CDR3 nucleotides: TGTGCCACCAGCAGAGATGTAGCCTCCTACGACCAGTACTTC.

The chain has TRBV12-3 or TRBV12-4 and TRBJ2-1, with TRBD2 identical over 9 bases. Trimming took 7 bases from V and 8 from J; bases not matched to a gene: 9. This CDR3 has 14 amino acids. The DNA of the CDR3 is TGTGCCAGCACATACCCTAGCGGGAACGATGAGCAGTTCTTC. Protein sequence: CASTYPSGNDEQFF.

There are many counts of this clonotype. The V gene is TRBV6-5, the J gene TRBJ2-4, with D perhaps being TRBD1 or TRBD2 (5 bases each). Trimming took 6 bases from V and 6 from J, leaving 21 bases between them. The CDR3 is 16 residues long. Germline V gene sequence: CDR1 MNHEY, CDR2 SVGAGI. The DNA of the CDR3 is TGTGCCAGCAGGTCCCATATACAGGCGGCGGGAAACATTCAGTACTTC. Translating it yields CASRSHIQAAGNIQYF.

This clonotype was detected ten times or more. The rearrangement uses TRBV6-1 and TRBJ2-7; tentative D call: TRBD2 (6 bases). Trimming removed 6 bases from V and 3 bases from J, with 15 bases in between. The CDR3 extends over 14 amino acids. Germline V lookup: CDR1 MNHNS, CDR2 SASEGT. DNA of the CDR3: TGTGCCAGCAGCACCGGGGGTAACTGCTACGAGCAGTACTTC. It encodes CASSTGGNCYEQYF.

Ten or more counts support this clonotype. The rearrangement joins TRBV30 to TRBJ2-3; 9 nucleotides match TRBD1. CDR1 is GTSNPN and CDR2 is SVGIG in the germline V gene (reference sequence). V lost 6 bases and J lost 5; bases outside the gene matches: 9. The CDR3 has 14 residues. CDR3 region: CACGRTGGRDTQYF. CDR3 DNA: TGTGCCTGTGGAAGAACAGGGGGCAGAGATACGCAGTATTTT. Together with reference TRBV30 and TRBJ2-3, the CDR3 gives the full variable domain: SQTIHQWPATLVQPVGSPLSLECTVEGTSNPNLYWYRQAAGRGLQLLFYSVGIGQISSEVPQNLSASRPQDRQFILSSKKLLLSDSGFYLCACGRTGGRDTQYFGPGTRLTVL.

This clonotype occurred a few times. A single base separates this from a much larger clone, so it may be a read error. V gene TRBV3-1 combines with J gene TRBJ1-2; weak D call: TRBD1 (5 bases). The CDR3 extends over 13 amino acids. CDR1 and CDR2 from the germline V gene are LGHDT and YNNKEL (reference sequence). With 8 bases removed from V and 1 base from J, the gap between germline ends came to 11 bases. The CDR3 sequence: CASGWGYNYGYTF. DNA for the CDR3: TGTGCCAGCGGATGGGGGTATAACTATGGCTACACCTTC.

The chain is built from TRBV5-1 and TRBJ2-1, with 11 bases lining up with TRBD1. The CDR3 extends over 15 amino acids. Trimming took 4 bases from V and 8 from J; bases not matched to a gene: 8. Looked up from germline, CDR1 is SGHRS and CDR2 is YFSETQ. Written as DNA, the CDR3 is TGCGCCAGCAGCGTGAGGGGACAGGGGGTAGATGAGCAGTTCTTC. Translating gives CASSVRGQGVDEQFF.

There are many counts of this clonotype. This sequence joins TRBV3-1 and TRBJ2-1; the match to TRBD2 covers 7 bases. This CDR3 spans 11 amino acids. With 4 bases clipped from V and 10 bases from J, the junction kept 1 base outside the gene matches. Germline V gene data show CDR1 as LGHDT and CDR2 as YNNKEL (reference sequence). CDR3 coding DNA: TGTGCCAGCAGCCTAGCGGGCGAGCAGTTCTTC. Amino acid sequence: CASSLAGEQFF.

The CDR3 bases are TGCGCCAGCAGCCCCGGACAGGGGGCCTTCTACGAGCAGTACTTC. Translation gives CASSPGQGAFYEQYF. The chain combines TRBV5-1 with TRBJ2-7, with 11 bases fitting TRBD1. Germline V gene data show CDR1 as SGHRS and CDR2 as YFSETQ. This CDR3 has 15 residues. V trimming: 4 bases; J trimming: 3 bases; junction bases outside the gene matches: 6.

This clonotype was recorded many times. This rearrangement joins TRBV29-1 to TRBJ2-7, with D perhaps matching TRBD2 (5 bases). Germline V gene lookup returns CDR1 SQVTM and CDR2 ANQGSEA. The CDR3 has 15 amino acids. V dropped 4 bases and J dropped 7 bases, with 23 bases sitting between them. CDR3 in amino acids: CSVATSGKTLGEQYF. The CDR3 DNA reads TGCAGCGTTGCGACCTCGGGGAAAACACTGGGGGAGCAGTACTTC.

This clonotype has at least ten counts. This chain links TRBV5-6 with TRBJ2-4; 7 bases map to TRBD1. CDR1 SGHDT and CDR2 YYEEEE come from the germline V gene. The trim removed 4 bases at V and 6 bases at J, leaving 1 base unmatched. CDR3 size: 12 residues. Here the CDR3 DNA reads TGTGCCAGCAGCCGGGACAGAAACATTCAGTACTTC. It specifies CASSRDRNIQYF.

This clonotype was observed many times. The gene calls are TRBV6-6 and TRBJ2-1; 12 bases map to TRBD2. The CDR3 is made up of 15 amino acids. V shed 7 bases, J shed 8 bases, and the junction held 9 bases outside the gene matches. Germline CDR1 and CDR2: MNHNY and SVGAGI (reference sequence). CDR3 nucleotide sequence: TGTGCCAGCACCTCCCCTAGCGGGGGGGGAGATGAGCAGTTCTTC. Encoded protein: CASTSPSGGGDEQFF.

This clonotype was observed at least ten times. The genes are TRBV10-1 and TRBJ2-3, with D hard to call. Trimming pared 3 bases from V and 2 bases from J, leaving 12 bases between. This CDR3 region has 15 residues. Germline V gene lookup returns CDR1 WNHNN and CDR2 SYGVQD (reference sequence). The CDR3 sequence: CASSDGVVPTDTQYF. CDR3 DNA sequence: TGCGCCAGCAGTGACGGAGTAGTTCCCACAGATACGCAGTATTTT.

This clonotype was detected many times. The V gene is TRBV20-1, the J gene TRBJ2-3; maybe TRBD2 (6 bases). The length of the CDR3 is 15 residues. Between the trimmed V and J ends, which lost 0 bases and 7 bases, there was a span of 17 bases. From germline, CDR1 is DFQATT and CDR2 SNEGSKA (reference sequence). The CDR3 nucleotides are TGCAGTGCTAGAGAGCCAGCTAGCGCTCGTAATACGCAGTATTTT. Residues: CSAREPASARNTQYF.

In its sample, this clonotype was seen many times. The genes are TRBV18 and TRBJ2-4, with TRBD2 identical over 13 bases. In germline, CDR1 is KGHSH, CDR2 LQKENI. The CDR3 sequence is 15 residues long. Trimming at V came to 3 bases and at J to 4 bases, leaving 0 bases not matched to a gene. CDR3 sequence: CASSPGLAGKNIQYF. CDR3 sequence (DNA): TGTGCCAGCTCACCGGGACTAGCGGGAAAAAACATTCAGTACTTC.